This T cell receptor (beta chain) derives from a study of cytomegalovirus exposure and HLA in healthy donors. Germline V CDR1 and CDR2: SGHRS, YFSETQ. The CDR3 has 14 amino acids. V was shortened by 0 bases and J by 5 bases, with 11 bases between the two germline ends. Overall study findings and caveats: Earlier analysis looked at TCR beta V segments, and most were productive about 90% or about 30% of the time.

In regard to this clone: The antigen remains undetermined.

PCR was performed using 60 Vbeta and 13 Jbeta primers. Clones were read by immunoSEQ multiplex PCR, and TCRdb kept only the in-frame ones, dropping some. The data hold roughly 130,000 clones, with 75% to 85% observed a single time. V and J are TRBV5-1 and TRBJ2-5; D call uncertain. The sequence derives from a man aged 25 to 40 in good health and CMV-seronegative. Sequenced input: PBMCs. As DNA, the CDR3 is TGCGCCAGCAGCTTGGGCGGCGGCTCGGAGACCCAGTACTTC. Translation: CASSLGGGSETQYF. Looking up the rest from reference TRBV5-1 and TRBJ2-5 gives the full variable domain: KAGVTQTPRYLIKTRGQQVTLSCSPISGHRSVSWYQQTPGQGLQFLFEYFSETQRNKGNFPGRFSGRQFSNSRSEMNVSTLELGDSALYLCASSLGGGSETQYFGPGTRLLVL.